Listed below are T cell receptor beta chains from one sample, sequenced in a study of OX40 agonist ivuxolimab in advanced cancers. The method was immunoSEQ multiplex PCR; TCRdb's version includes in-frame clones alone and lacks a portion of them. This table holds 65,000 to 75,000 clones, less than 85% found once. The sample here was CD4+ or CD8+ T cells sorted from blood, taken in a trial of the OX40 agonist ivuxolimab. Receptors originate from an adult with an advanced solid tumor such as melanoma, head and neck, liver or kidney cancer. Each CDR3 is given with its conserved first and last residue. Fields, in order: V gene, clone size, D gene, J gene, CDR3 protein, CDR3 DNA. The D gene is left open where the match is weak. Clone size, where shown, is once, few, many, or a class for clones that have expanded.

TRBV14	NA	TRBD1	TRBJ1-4	CASSPKGGAGEKLFF	TGTGCCAGCAGCCCTAAAGGGGGCGCAGGGGAAAAACTGTTTTTT
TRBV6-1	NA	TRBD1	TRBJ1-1	CASRGDSSFNTEAFF	TGTGCCAGCAGGGGGGACAGCTCCTTCAACACTGAAGCTTTCTTT
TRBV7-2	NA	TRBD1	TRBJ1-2	CASSVGQERMRGYGYTF	TGTGCCAGCAGCGTGGGACAGGAGCGGATGCGGGGCTATGGCTACACCTTC
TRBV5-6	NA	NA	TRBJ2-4	CASSFYVIAKNIQYF	TGTGCCAGCAGCTTCTACGTGATAGCCAAAAACATTCAGTACTTC
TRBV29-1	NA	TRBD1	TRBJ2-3	CSVGTGGSDTQYF	TGCAGCGTGGGGACAGGGGGATCAGATACGCAGTATTTT
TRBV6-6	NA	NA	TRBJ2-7	CASSLDRQINYEQYF	TGTGCCAGCAGCCTAGACAGACAAATAAATTACGAGCAGTACTTC
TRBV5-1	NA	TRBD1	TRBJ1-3	CASSTGETGNTIYF	TGCGCCAGTAGCACAGGGGAAACTGGAAACACCATATATTTT
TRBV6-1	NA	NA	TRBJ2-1	CASSERGAAYNEQFF	TGTGCCAGCAGTGAGAGAGGGGCGGCCTACAATGAGCAGTTCTTC
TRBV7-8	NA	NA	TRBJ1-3	CASSPGGAGNTIYF	TGTGCCAGCAGCCCCGGGGGGGCTGGAAACACCATATATTTT
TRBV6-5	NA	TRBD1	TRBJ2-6	CASSSGGSGANVLTF	TGTGCCAGCAGTTCAGGGGGCTCTGGGGCCAACGTCCTGACTTTC
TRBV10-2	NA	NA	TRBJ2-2	CASSLDGWAAGELFF	TGCGCCAGCAGTCTAGACGGCTGGGCGGCCGGGGAGCTGTTTTTT
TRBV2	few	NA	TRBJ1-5	CASSETANQPQHF	TGTGCCAGCAGTGAGACAGCGAATCAGCCCCAGCATTTT
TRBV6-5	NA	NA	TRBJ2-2	CASSYSRGPRGGELFF	TGTGCCAGCAGTTACTCCCGGGGGCCTCGAGGCGGGGAGCTGTTTTTT
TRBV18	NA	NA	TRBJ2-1	CASSPASSYNEQFF	TGTGCCAGCTCTCCTGCCAGCTCCTACAATGAGCAGTTCTTC
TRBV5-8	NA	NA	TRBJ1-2	CASTLLNGYTF	TGTGCCAGCACACTGCTTAACGGCTACACCTTC
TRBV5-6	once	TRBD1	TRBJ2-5	CASGKDRGREETQYF	TGTGCCAGCGGGAAGGACAGGGGGCGAGAAGAGACCCAGTACTTC
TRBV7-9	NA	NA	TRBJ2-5	CASSFLGGDQETQYF	TGTGCCAGCAGCTTCTTAGGGGGTGATCAAGAGACCCAGTACTTC
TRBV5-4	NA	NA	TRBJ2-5	CASSSSGIETQYF	TGTGCCAGCAGCTCCTCCGGCATCGAGACCCAGTACTTC
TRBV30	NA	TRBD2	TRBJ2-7	CAWNRLAMGEQYF	TGTGCCTGGAACCGACTAGCGATGGGCGAGCAGTACTTC
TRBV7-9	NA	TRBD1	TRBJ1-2	CASWGQGDGYTF	TGTGCCAGCTGGGGACAGGGAGACGGCTACACCTTC
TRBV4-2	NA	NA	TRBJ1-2	CASSPLDRTSSYTF	TGTGCCAGCAGCCCTTTAGACAGGACTTCGAGCTACACCTTC
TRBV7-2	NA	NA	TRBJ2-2	CASSSQGGNTGELFF	TGTGCCAGCAGCTCCCAGGGAGGGAACACCGGGGAGCTGTTTTTT
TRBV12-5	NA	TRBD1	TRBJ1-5	CASGLGQGQQPQHF	TGTGCTAGTGGTTTGGGACAGGGACAGCAGCCCCAGCATTTT
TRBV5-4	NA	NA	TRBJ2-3	CASSRGGMRTDTQYF	TGTGCCAGCAGCCGAGGGGGTATGAGGACAGATACGCAGTATTTT
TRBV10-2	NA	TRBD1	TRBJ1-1	CASKKFGAGGGNDNTEAFF	TGCGCCAGCAAGAAGTTCGGAGCAGGGGGGGGTAATGATAACACTGAAGCTTTCTTT
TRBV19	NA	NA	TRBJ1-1	CASSWGPKAFF	TGTGCCAGTAGTTGGGGGCCAAAAGCTTTCTTT
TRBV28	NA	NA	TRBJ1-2	CASSLSGGELGPRMGYTF	TGTGCCAGCAGTTTATCCGGGGGGGAATTGGGACCTCGGATGGGCTACACCTTC
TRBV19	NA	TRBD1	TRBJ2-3	CASSGWDRVRDTQYF	TGTGCCAGTAGTGGGTGGGACAGGGTGAGAGATACGCAGTATTTT
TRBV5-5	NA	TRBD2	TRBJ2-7	CASSSGTSISYEQYF	TGTGCCAGCAGTTCCGGGACTAGCATCTCCTACGAGCAGTACTTC
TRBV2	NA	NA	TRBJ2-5	CASSPPNIVETQYF	TGTGCCAGCAGTCCCCCAAATATCGTGGAGACCCAGTACTTC
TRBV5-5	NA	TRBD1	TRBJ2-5	CASSVGTGVETQYF	TGTGCCAGCAGCGTCGGGACAGGGGTAGAGACCCAGTACTTC
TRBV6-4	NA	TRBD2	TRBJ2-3	CASSDNAIGLAGGPDTQYF	TGTGCCAGCAGTGACAACGCGATCGGACTAGCGGGGGGGCCAGATACGCAGTATTTT
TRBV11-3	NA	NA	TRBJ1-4	CASSLEGTGLKLFF	TGTGCCAGCAGCTTAGAGGGAACAGGGTTAAAACTGTTTTTT
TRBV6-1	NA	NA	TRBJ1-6	CASSEATNSPLHF	TGTGCCAGCAGTGAAGCAACGAATTCACCCCTCCACTTT
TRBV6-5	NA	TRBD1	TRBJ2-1	CASRRQGIYNEQFF	TGTGCCAGCAGGAGACAGGGGATATACAATGAGCAGTTCTTC
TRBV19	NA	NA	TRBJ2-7	CASSRQHRDGYEQYF	TGTGCCAGTAGTCGACAACACCGGGACGGCTACGAGCAGTACTTC
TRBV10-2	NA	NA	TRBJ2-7	CASSAEDSSSYEQYF	TGCGCCAGCAGCGCAGAGGACTCGAGTTCCTACGAGCAGTACTTC
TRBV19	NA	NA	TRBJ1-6	CASSTQDRSSYNSPLHF	TGTGCCAGTAGTACCCAAGACCGGAGCTCCTATAATTCACCCCTCCACTTT
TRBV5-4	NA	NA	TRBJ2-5	CASSLMETQYF	TGTGCCAGCAGCCTCATGGAGACCCAGTACTTC
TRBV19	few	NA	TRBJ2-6	CASKGGTGANVLTF	TGTGCCAGTAAAGGTGGAACTGGGGCCAACGTCCTGACTTTC
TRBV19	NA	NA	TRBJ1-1	CASTLRRGNTEAFF	TGTGCCAGTACCCTAAGGCGGGGGAACACTGAAGCTTTCTTT
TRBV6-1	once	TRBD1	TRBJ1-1	CASSEKGQASKAEAFF	TGTGCCAGCAGTGAAAAGGGACAGGCTAGTAAAGCTGAAGCTTTCTTT
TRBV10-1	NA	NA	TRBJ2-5	CASSDGLAETQYF	TGCGCCAGCAGTGACGGCTTGGCAGAGACCCAGTACTTC
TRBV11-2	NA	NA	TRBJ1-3	CASSLGAPGTGNTIYF	TGTGCCAGCAGCTTAGGAGCCCCAGGTACCGGAAACACCATATATTTT
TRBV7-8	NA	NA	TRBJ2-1	CASSPGALGEQFF	TGTGCCAGCAGCCCCGGGGCCCTCGGGGAGCAGTTCTTC
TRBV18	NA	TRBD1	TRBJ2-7	CASSPGQGVGYEQYF	TGTGCCAGCTCACCCGGACAGGGGGTCGGATACGAGCAGTACTTC
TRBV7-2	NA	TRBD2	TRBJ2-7	CASSLGPSGSYEQYF	TGTGCCAGCAGCTTAGGGCCTAGCGGCTCCTACGAGCAGTACTTC
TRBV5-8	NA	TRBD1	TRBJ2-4	CASSLGDRGRAKNIQYF	TGTGCCAGCAGCTTGGGGGACAGGGGGCGCGCCAAAAACATTCAGTACTTC
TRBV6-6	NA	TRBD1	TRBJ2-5	CASSYGQGAPETQYF	TGTGCCAGCAGTTACGGGCAGGGGGCGCCGGAGACCCAGTACTTC
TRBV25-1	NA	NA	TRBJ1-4	CASSDFGLQSGEKLFF	TGTGCCAGCAGTGACTTCGGACTGCAATCGGGAGAAAAACTGTTTTTT
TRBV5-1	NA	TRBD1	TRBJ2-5	CASSGGQVKETQYF	TGCGCCAGCAGCGGGGGACAGGTGAAGGAGACCCAGTACTTC
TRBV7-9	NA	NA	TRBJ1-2	CASSLMESYGYTF	TGTGCCAGCAGCTTAATGGAGAGCTATGGCTACACCTTC
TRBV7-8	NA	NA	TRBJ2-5	CASSQTADPETQYF	TGTGCCAGCAGCCAGACAGCTGACCCAGAGACCCAGTACTTC
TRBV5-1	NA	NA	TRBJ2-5	CASSFGISAQYF	TGCGCCAGCAGCTTCGGAATCTCCGCCCAGTACTTC